The 18 T cell receptor beta chains below all came from one sample that was sequenced in a study of shared clonotypes between healthy human individuals. Profiled with immunoSEQ multiplex PCR; TCRdb holds only in-frame clones, not every one. This table holds more than 600,000 clones, about 90% found once. Naivety among CD8 cells was defined by CD45RO negativity and positive CCR7 selection, thereby excluding terminally differentiated effector memory CD45RA+ cells. Sample: naive CD8+ T cells sorted from blood. Every receptor here comes from a man younger than 45 in good health.

In its sample, this clone was seen once. This chain uses TRBV11-2 with TRBJ2-3, with 9 nucleotides matching TRBD1. Germline-derived CDR1 and CDR2 are SGHAT and FQNNGV. Trimming took 5 bases from V and 7 from J; bases not matched to a gene: 13. The CDR3 is made up of 16 amino acids. The CDR3 protein is CASSDLSGQGGNTQYF. The CDR3 nucleotides are TGTGCCAGCAGCGACCTGTCGGGACAGGGCGGAAATACGCAGTATTTT.

The chain combines TRBV7-8 with TRBJ2-3; TRBD1 matches at 8 bases. V dropped 1 base and J dropped 1; count of bases not matched to a gene: 4. From germline, CDR1 is SGHVS and CDR2 FQNEAQ. The CDR3 has 16 residues. The CDR3 is CASSLVLGQGTDTQYF. CDR3 coding DNA: TGTGCCAGCAGCTTAGTTTTGGGACAGGGCACAGATACGCAGTATTTT.

The V call is TRBV14, the J call TRBJ2-5; D is undetermined. Germline V gene data show CDR1 as SGHDN and CDR2 as FVKESK. V was cut by 0 bases and J by 4 bases, with 0 bases left in between. This CDR3 region has 11 residues. The CDR3 spells CASSQEETQYF. CDR3 sequence (DNA): TGTGCCAGCAGCCAAGAAGAGACCCAGTACTTC. The entire variable domain, with the rest obtained from reference TRBV14 and TRBJ2-5, is as follows: EAGVTQFPSHSVIEKGQTVTLRCDPISGHDNLYWYRRVMGKEIKFLLHFVKESKQDESGMPNNRFLAERTGGTYSTLKVQPAELEDSGVYFCASSQEETQYFGPGTRLLVL.

This chain links TRBV28 with TRBJ2-7, with 7 positions matching TRBD1. Losses at the gene ends were 2 bases for V and 2 bases for J; bases not matched to a gene: 6. CDR3 size: 15 residues. The germline CDR1 and CDR2 sequences are MDHEN and SYDVKM. The CDR3 DNA is TGTGCCAGCAGTTTAGGGACAGAAGCCCCCTACGAGCAGTACTTC. This encodes CASSLGTEAPYEQYF.

This chain uses TRBV9 with TRBJ2-3; D is possibly TRBD1 (5 bases). Germline assignment: CDR1 SGDLS and CDR2 YYNGEE. V gave up 0 bases and J gave up 3 bases, with 17 bases separating them. The CDR3 is 17 amino acids. The CDR3 DNA is TGTGCCAGCAGCGTAGCTCAGGGTCACGGACGGACAGATACGCAGTATTTT. This encodes CASSVAQGHGRTDTQYF. Looking up the rest from reference TRBV9 and TRBJ2-3 gives the full variable domain: DSGVTQTPKHLITATGQRVTLRCSPRSGDLSVYWYQQSLDQGLQFLIQYYNGEERAKGNILERFSAQQFPDLHSELNLSSLELGDSALYFCASSVAQGHGRTDTQYFGPGTRLTVL.

The V and J genes are TRBV28 and TRBJ2-7; a possible D gene is TRBD2 (7 bases). Germline V gives CDR1 MDHEN, CDR2 SYDVKM. This CDR3 has 15 amino acids. V was cut by 2 bases and J by 6 bases, with 17 bases left in between. CDR3 DNA sequence: TGTGCCAGCAGTTTAGAGAATCAGGGGAGGGGCGAGCAGTACTTC. As protein: CASSLENQGRGEQYF.

This clone showed up just once. This chain connects TRBV14 to TRBJ2-7; 8 bases match TRBD2. CDR1 is SGHDN, CDR2 FVKESK, per germline. CDR3 size: 15 residues. V lost 3 bases, J lost 2 bases, and 6 bases stayed unmatched. Here the CDR3 reads CASSHGLALTYEQYF. CDR3 sequence (DNA): TGTGCCAGCAGCCATGGACTAGCCTTAACCTACGAGCAGTACTTC.

The chain recombines TRBV19 with TRBJ1-2, with 7 bases that match TRBD1. This CDR3 is built from 13 residues. Unmatched junction bases numbered 5, after V lost 6 bases and J lost 4 bases. CDR1 and CDR2 (germline): LNHDA, SQIVND (reference sequence). The CDR3 sequence: CASSPGTVYGYTF. The DNA of the CDR3 is TGTGCCAGTAGCCCCGGGACAGTCTATGGCTACACCTTC.

The V call is TRBV9, the J call TRBJ1-1; D ambiguous. Trimming removed 2 bases from V and 7 bases from J, with 9 bases in between. CDR3 length: 12 amino acids. The germline gives CDR1 SGDLS, CDR2 YYNGEE. In nucleotides, the CDR3 is TGTGCCAGCAGCGTTGGACGGGGTGAAGCTTTCTTT. Protein: CASSVGRGEAFF. The whole variable domain, remainder taken from reference TRBV9 and TRBJ1-1, is DSGVTQTPKHLITATGQRVTLRCSPRSGDLSVYWYQQSLDQGLQFLIQYYNGEERAKGNILERFSAQQFPDLHSELNLSSLELGDSALYFCASSVGRGEAFFGQGTRLTVV.

The chain has TRBV10-3 and TRBJ1-2; D is unresolved. Trimming cost V 6 bases and J 4 bases, with 15 bases left between them. The V gene's germline CDR1 is ENHRY and CDR2 SYGVKD. There are 14 residues in the CDR3. CDR3 in DNA: TGTGCCATCAGAATGGAAGCGCAGCTCTATGGCTACACCTTC. Its translation: CAIRMEAQLYGYTF.

This chain connects TRBV27 to TRBJ2-7, with 11 nucleotides matching TRBD2. The length of the CDR3 is 14 residues. Trimming at V came to 6 bases and at J to 4 bases, leaving 5 bases not matched to a gene. Looked up from germline, CDR1 is MNHEY and CDR2 is SMNVEV (reference sequence). The CDR3 nucleotides read TGTGCCAGCAGCCTAGCGGGGGGCGCATACGAGCAGTACTTC. It specifies CASSLAGGAYEQYF.

V gene TRBV14 combines with J gene TRBJ2-7, with 7 bases identical to TRBD2. Per the germline V gene, CDR1 is SGHDN and CDR2 is FVKESK. The CDR3 loop spans 16 amino acids. After removal of 4 bases from V and 2 bases from J, the junction contained 11 bases not matched to a gene. CDR3 in DNA: TGTGCCAGCAGCCGCTTTTTGGGGGGAGGGCCCTACGAGCAGTACTTC. Translating gives CASSRFLGGGPYEQYF. The full variable domain, rest sourced from reference TRBV14 and TRBJ2-7, is EAGVTQFPSHSVIEKGQTVTLRCDPISGHDNLYWYRRVMGKEIKFLLHFVKESKQDESGMPNNRFLAERTGGTYSTLKVQPAELEDSGVYFCASSRFLGGGPYEQYFGPGTRLTVT.

The CDR3, as DNA: TGTGCCATCCCAGGGGACCCTAATTCCGCCGAGCAGTACTTC. As protein: CAIPGDPNSAEQYF. The V and J genes are TRBV7-9 and TRBJ2-7; possible D gene TRBD1, 6 bases. The CDR3 is 14 amino acids. Germline-derived CDR1 and CDR2 are SEHNR and FQNEAQ (reference sequence). The V end was cut by 10 bases, the J end by 6 bases, with 22 bases between.

About this clone itself: Other DNA variants within this sample encode the same CDR3. CDR3 in amino acids: CASSSTGLNTEAFF. CDR3 in DNA: TGTGCCAGCAGCTCTACAGGGTTGAACACTGAAGCTTTCTTT. The rearrangement uses TRBV7-9 and TRBJ1-1; D possibly corresponds to TRBD1 (6 bases). Germline V lookup: CDR1 SEHNR, CDR2 FQNEAQ (reference sequence). This CDR3 comprises 14 residues. Trimming took 4 bases from V and 0 from J, leaving 9 bases between them.

The chain is built from TRBV11-2 and TRBJ2-7; TRBD1 matches at 7 bases. There are 14 residues in the CDR3. CDR1 and CDR2 from the germline V gene are SGHAT and FQNNGV. Unmatched junction bases numbered 8, after V lost 7 bases and J lost 2 bases. For the CDR3, the DNA is TGTGCCAGCACCCAAGAGGGACAGCCCTACGAGCAGTACTTC. Amino acids: CASTQEGQPYEQYF.

On this clone: The sample has other DNA sequences that encode this CDR3 too. The genes are TRBV5-1 and TRBJ2-5; 9 bases align to TRBD2. V gave up 0 bases and J gave up 4 bases; unmatched junction bases: 4. Germline lookup yields CDR1 SGHRS and CDR2 YFSETQ. The CDR3 is 15 amino acids. CDR3 amino acids: CASSLGLAGTETQYF. The CDR3 DNA reads TGCGCCAGCAGCTTGGGCCTAGCGGGAACAGAGACCCAGTACTTC.

This clone appeared once. The chain joins TRBV2 to TRBJ1-3, with a tentative D call TRBD1 (5 bases). Trimming cost V 6 bases and J 4 bases, with 19 bases left between them. This CDR3 has 16 amino acids. Looked up from germline, CDR1 is SNHLY and CDR2 is FYNNEI. Here the CDR3 DNA reads TGTGCCAGCAGGGAGGCAGGGTTGGCGTGGGGAAACACCATATATTTT. It translates to CASREAGLAWGNTIYF.

The chain couples TRBV9 to TRBJ2-2, with D possibly TRBD1 on 6 matching bases. V gave up 3 bases and J gave up 2 bases, with 20 bases separating them. This CDR3 is 18 amino acids long. Per the germline V gene, CDR1 is SGDLS and CDR2 is YYNGEE. The CDR3 nucleotides are TGTGCCAGCAGCGAGGCGTTGGGGGACACCTCAAACACCGGGGAGCTGTTTTTT. Protein: CASSEALGDTSNTGELFF.